A selection of T cell receptor beta chains follows, all from one sample in a study of glioma-infiltrating T cells after dendritic cell vaccination. Repertoires were generated with immunoSEQ multiplex PCR, while TCRdb's copy carries only in-frame clones and drops some. The sample has approximately 99,000 clones, 65% to 85% seen once. Sequences were derived from blood, sampled after dendritic cell vaccination. Source of these receptors: a human donor with glioblastoma. Each CDR3 is given with its conserved first and last residue. A D gene is named only where the DNA matches it firmly. Clone size is given for some rows only: seen once, a few or many times, or a class if the clone is expanded.

CDR3 length,V gene,D gene,J gene,clone size,CDR3 DNA,CDR3 protein
16,TRBV7-3,TRBD2,TRBJ2-1,NA,TGTGCCAGCAGCCATAGGAGTGGCGGGGGGGGCAATGAGCAGTTCTTC,CASSHRSGGGGNEQFF
13,TRBV2,NA,TRBJ1-2,NA,TGTGCCAGCAGTGATGGTCAGAACTATGGCTACACCTTC,CASSDGQNYGYTF
15,TRBV6-6,TRBD2,TRBJ2-7,once,TGTGCCAGCAGTACCGGACTAGCTAGCTCCTACGAGCAGTACTTC,CASSTGLASSYEQYF
20,TRBV6-1,NA,TRBJ2-5,NA,TGTGCCAGCAGTGAAGCTCCTACGTACCGGACAGTGTCGAGGCAAGAGACCCAGTACTTC,CASSEAPTYRTVSRQETQYF
15,TRBV18,TRBD2,TRBJ2-7,NA,TGTGCCAGCTCAAAGCCAAGCGGGAGCTCCTACGAGCAGTACTTC,CASSKPSGSSYEQYF
19,TRBV5-6,NA,TRBJ1-6,few,TGTGCCAGCAGCTTGGCCTTGGCGGGGGGCCACCTTTCAAATTCACCCCTCCACTTT,CASSLALAGGHLSNSPLHF
14,TRBV9,NA,TRBJ1-5,NA,TGTGCCAGCAGCCGAGGACTTCACGATCAGCCCCAGCATTTT,CASSRGLHDQPQHF
17,TRBV29-1,NA,TRBJ2-7,NA,TGCAGCGTTGTTAAGAAAGGCGATGCGGGCTCAGATTACGAGCAGTACTTC,CSVVKKGDAGSDYEQYF
13,TRBV7-9,NA,TRBJ2-7,NA,TGTGCCAGCAGCTCCACAGGCCTCTACGAGCAGTACTTC,CASSSTGLYEQYF
14,TRBV10-3,NA,TRBJ2-2,NA,TGTGCCATCAGCCATAATGTCGGCACCGGGGAGCTGTTTTTT,CAISHNVGTGELFF
17,TRBV28,TRBD1,TRBJ1-5,once,TGTGCCAGCAGTTTTAGGGGCAGGGGGATTGGGAATCAGCCCCAGCATTTT,CASSFRGRGIGNQPQHF
14,TRBV6-1,NA,TRBJ1-5,NA,TGTGCCAGCAGTATGACTTATAGCAATCAGCCCCAGCATTTT,CASSMTYSNQPQHF
14,TRBV7-2,NA,TRBJ2-7,NA,TGTGCCAGCACCCTCCCAGGGGCCTACTACGAGCAGTACTTC,CASTLPGAYYEQYF
13,TRBV7-9,NA,TRBJ1-5,many,TGTGCCAGCAGCTTGCTTTCAGGGGCCCTTCAGCATTTT,CASSLLSGALQHF
15,TRBV18,TRBD1,TRBJ1-3,NA,TGTGCCAGCTCACCGGGACAGCTCTCTGGAAACACCATATATTTT,CASSPGQLSGNTIYF
14,TRBV6-5,NA,TRBJ1-2,NA,TGTGCCAGCAGTTATAGCCCCGACAGCTATGGCTACACCTTC,CASSYSPDSYGYTF
15,TRBV7-2,TRBD1,TRBJ1-6,once,TGTGCCAGCAGCCCCCTGGGACAGGGAGCATCACCCCTCCACTTT,CASSPLGQGASPLHF
16,TRBV1,NA,TRBJ2-1,NA,TGCACCAGCAGCCAAGACCGACTAGCGGGAACAAATGAGCAGTTCTTC,CTSSQDRLAGTNEQFF
13,TRBV19,NA,TRBJ2-3,few,TGTGCCAGTTCGTCCCAGGGGAAGAATACGCAGTATTTT,CASSSQGKNTQYF
15,TRBV6-5,NA,TRBJ2-7,NA,TGTGCCAGCAGTTATGGGGGGACTGGAGTAGACGAGCAGTACTTC,CASSYGGTGVDEQYF
13,TRBV29-1,TRBD1,TRBJ2-5,few,TGCAGCATACGGACAGGGCTTCGAGAGACCCAGTACTTC,CSIRTGLRETQYF
16,TRBV27,NA,TRBJ2-3,NA,TGTGCCAGCAGCTCCCGAGGAGCGCCTTTCACAGATACGCAGTATTTT,CASSSRGAPFTDTQYF
15,TRBV5-1,TRBD1,TRBJ2-7,NA,TGCGCCAGCAGTCGGGCCGGGACAGGCTCCTACGAGCAGTACTTC,CASSRAGTGSYEQYF
16,TRBV7-2,TRBD1,TRBJ2-2,NA,TGTGCCAGCAGCCAAGGGACAGGGAAATCCCCCGGGGAGCTGTTTTTT,CASSQGTGKSPGELFF
16,TRBV6-6,NA,TRBJ1-1,NA,TGTGCCAGCAGCCGGACGAAACAGGGTCTGAACACTGAAGCTTTCTTT,CASSRTKQGLNTEAFF
14,TRBV11-2,NA,TRBJ1-2,once,TGTGCCAGCAGCTTAGCATGGGGGGAGGGCGGCTACACCTTC,CASSLAWGEGGYTF
15,TRBV7-9,NA,TRBJ1-4,NA,TGTGCCAGCAGCAGCCCGGGGGGTAGTAATGAAAAACTGTTTTTT,CASSSPGGSNEKLFF
14,TRBV6-6,NA,TRBJ2-1,NA,TGTGCCAGCAGTCGGACAGACCTCTACAATGAGCAGTTCTTC,CASSRTDLYNEQFF
16,TRBV6-1,NA,TRBJ2-5,NA,TGTGCCAGCAGTGGACAACCGGGGGTTACACAAGAGACCCAGTACTTC,CASSGQPGVTQETQYF
15,TRBV10-3,TRBD2,TRBJ2-3,NA,TGTGCCATCAGTGAGCCTAGCGGGGTGATTAATACGCAGTATTTT,CAISEPSGVINTQYF
14,TRBV30,TRBD2,TRBJ2-7,NA,TGTGCCTGGACGGGACTAGCGGGAGGTCTCGAGCAGTACTTC,CAWTGLAGGLEQYF
15,TRBV19,NA,TRBJ2-2,NA,TGTGCCAGTAGTATCTCACAGGGCGGCACCGGGGAGCTGTTTTTT,CASSISQGGTGELFF
14,TRBV2,NA,TRBJ2-5,NA,TGTGCCAGCATTAGCAGGGCGTACCAAGAGACCCAGTACTTC,CASISRAYQETQYF
15,TRBV28,NA,TRBJ1-5,NA,TGTGCCAGCAGTTTATTGGGGGAGGGGGGGGAGCCCCAGCATTTT,CASSLLGEGGEPQHF
14,TRBV6-5,TRBD1,TRBJ2-5,few,TGTGCCACTGCACAGGGGGTGGTGGGAGAGACCCAGTACTTC,CATAQGVVGETQYF
15,TRBV10-3,TRBD2,TRBJ2-3,NA,TGTGCCATCAGTCCCTTCGGGGGGATCACAGATACGCAGTATTTT,CAISPFGGITDTQYF
14,TRBV30,TRBD1,TRBJ1-5,NA,TGTGCCTGGAGTGTACTGACAGGGGACCAGCCCCAGCATTTT,CAWSVLTGDQPQHF